Listed below are T cell receptor beta chains from one sample, sequenced in a study of CXCR3-negative and CXCR3-positive naive CD8 T cells. TCRdb reworked the 5' RACE reads into one entry per CDR3 protein, no DNA. The sample shows about 130,000 distinct CDR3 sequences, and 0.5% to 0.7% sits with its ten largest clones. Sequencing input: naive CXCR3+ CD8+ T cells from blood. These receptors were collected from a human donor in good health. Some clones in this sample may be carry-over from other donors' samples. Each CDR3 is given with its conserved first and last residue. Fields, in order: J gene, V gene, CDR3 protein.

j_gene: TRBJ2-3; v_gene: TRBV7-2; CDR3aa: CASSSGTGRTDTQYF
j_gene: TRBJ2-7; v_gene: TRBV7-2; CDR3aa: CASSLGSLAGYEQYF
j_gene: TRBJ2-7; v_gene: TRBV10-3; CDR3aa: CAIGATSNTNEQYF
j_gene: TRBJ2-7; v_gene: TRBV2; CDR3aa: CATRDSRGEQYF
j_gene: TRBJ2-7; v_gene: TRBV10-3; CDR3aa: CAISESLADEQYF
j_gene: TRBJ2-5; v_gene: TRBV9; CDR3aa: CASSLQRAPETQYF
j_gene: TRBJ1-1; v_gene: TRBV30; CDR3aa: CAWSVVTNTEAFF
j_gene: TRBJ2-5; v_gene: TRBV27; CDR3aa: CASSLSGLAGAETQYF
j_gene: TRBJ2-1; v_gene: TRBV2; CDR3aa: CASSDQRETRYNEQFF
j_gene: TRBJ2-1; v_gene: TRBV7-9; CDR3aa: CASSTPAGPHNEQFF
j_gene: TRBJ1-2; v_gene: TRBV27; CDR3aa: CASRAQGANGYTF
j_gene: TRBJ2-1; v_gene: TRBV20-1; CDR3aa: CSAADGRSSYNEQFF
j_gene: TRBJ2-3; v_gene: TRBV9; CDR3aa: CASSVYGNTDTQYF
j_gene: TRBJ2-7; v_gene: TRBV20-1; CDR3aa: CSALSSGVSSYEQYF
j_gene: TRBJ2-3; v_gene: TRBV5-3; CDR3aa: CALRGEGADTQYF
j_gene: TRBJ2-7; v_gene: TRBV12-3/TRBV12-4; CDR3aa: CASSGQGVYEQYF
j_gene: TRBJ2-1; v_gene: TRBV13; CDR3aa: CASSPSGRPFNEQFF
j_gene: TRBJ2-7; v_gene: TRBV20-1; CDR3aa: CSAATGFGYEQYF
j_gene: TRBJ1-1; v_gene: TRBV5-6; CDR3aa: CASSFGDLEAFF
j_gene: TRBJ2-7; v_gene: TRBV9; CDR3aa: CASEGLEREQYF
j_gene: TRBJ2-7; v_gene: TRBV29-1; CDR3aa: CSVEDQGRLAGGGQYF
j_gene: TRBJ2-6; v_gene: TRBV9; CDR3aa: CAPRWANVLTF
j_gene: TRBJ1-1; v_gene: TRBV4-3; CDR3aa: CASSQDLAGGRGITEAFF
j_gene: TRBJ2-1; v_gene: TRBV12-3/TRBV12-4; CDR3aa: CASLPGPSSYNEQFF
j_gene: TRBJ2-5; v_gene: TRBV2; CDR3aa: CASSEGRELQETQYF
j_gene: TRBJ1-3; v_gene: TRBV12-3/TRBV12-4; CDR3aa: CASSLGGGGSGNTIYF
j_gene: TRBJ2-7; v_gene: TRBV28; CDR3aa: CASSFLGFPYEQYF
j_gene: TRBJ2-1; v_gene: TRBV12-3/TRBV12-4; CDR3aa: CASRDRVVVEQFF
j_gene: TRBJ1-5; v_gene: TRBV3-1; CDR3aa: CASSQDRGNQPQHF